This T cell receptor (beta chain) was sequenced for a study of cytomegalovirus exposure and HLA in healthy donors. Findings and limits, study-wide: An ancestry cluster, one associated with Asian ancestry, reportedly showed fewer N-insertions than the approximately 660-donor mean in a later analysis.

The CDR3 runs 15 residues. V dropped 4 bases and J dropped 0 bases, with 10 bases sitting between them. CDR1 and CDR2 from the germline V gene are MNHEY and SMNVEV (reference sequence). Primers for the PCR totalled 60 Vbeta and 13 Jbeta. The protocol was immunoSEQ multiplex PCR, while the TCRdb copy is restricted to in-frame clones and leaves out a portion. The sample has some 71,000 clones; roughly 76% are singletons. As for this clone: Its antigen remains unidentified.

Sequenced material: PBMCs. This clonotype was obtained from a young man in good health and CMV-seronegative. The chain couples TRBV27 to TRBJ1-5; possible D gene TRBD1, 6 bases. DNA for the CDR3: TGTGCCAGCAGTTCGCAGGGGATTAGCAATCAGCCCCAGCATTTT. Translation: CASSSQGISNQPQHF.